This entry lists 3 T cell receptor beta chains sequenced from one sample in a study of cytomegalovirus exposure and HLA in healthy donors. Profiled with immunoSEQ multiplex PCR; TCRdb holds only in-frame clones, not every one. The sample lists around 150,000 clones; around four fifths were seen once. The specimen was PBMCs. Source of these receptors: a man younger than 45 in good health and CMV-seropositive.

The chain recombines TRBV13 with TRBJ2-1, with TRBD2 as a possible D gene (5 bases). With 5 bases removed from V and 7 bases from J, the gap between germline ends came to 12 bases. Per the germline V gene, CDR1 is PRHDT and CDR2 is FYEKMQ (reference sequence). The CDR3 runs 13 residues. CDR3 DNA: TGTGCCAGCAGCCCCCTAGCTGGAAATGAGCAGTTCTTC. Translation gives CASSPLAGNEQFF.

CDR3 region: CASSQAGFRQGSYEQYF. The CDR3 nucleotides are TGCGCCAGCAGCCAAGCCGGGTTTAGACAGGGGTCCTACGAGCAGTACTTC. V usage is TRBV4-1 and J usage is TRBJ2-7; 8 bases are a match to TRBD1. This CDR3 is built from 17 residues. Germline trimming cut 1 base from V and 1 base from J; bases unmatched to any gene: 9. Germline loops: CDR1 MGHRA, CDR2 YSYEKL.

This clone was observed a few times. The chain combines TRBV10-2 with TRBJ2-1; 9 nucleotides line up with TRBD2. The CDR3 is 15 amino acids. Germline V gene lookup returns CDR1 WSHSY and CDR2 SAAADI. V lost 2 bases and J lost 9; bases outside the gene matches: 8. The CDR3 here is CASSEPGLASGEQFF. Written as DNA, the CDR3 is TGCGCCAGCAGTGAGCCGGGACTAGCATCAGGTGAGCAGTTCTTC.